A selection of T cell receptor beta chains follows, all from one sample in a study of T cell responses to AZD1222 COVID-19 vaccine. Sequencing used immunoSEQ multiplex PCR; TCRdb keeps in-frame clones, though not all of them. The data contain tens of thousands of clones, nearly 90% of them singletons. The sample here was peripheral blood, taken on day 0 of MenACWY control vaccination. The receptors here all came from an adult in good health. Both conserved end residues are part of each CDR3. Each record gives: D gene, J gene, clone size, V gene, CDR3 DNA, CDR3 protein. The D gene is left open where the match is weak. Size is stated for part of the rows, as once, few or many counts, or as a class when the clone is expanded.

>TRBD1|TRBJ1-2|-|TRBV5-6
TGTGCCAGCAGCTTCATAACAGGGGGGGAGAACTATGGCTACACCTTC
CASSFITGGENYGYTF
>TRBD1|TRBJ2-7|few|TRBV3-1/TRBV3-2
TGTGCCAGCAGCCTCACCGGGACAGGGATCGAGCAGTACTTC
CASSLTGTGIEQYF
>-|TRBJ2-2|-|TRBV2
TGTGCCAGCAGTGAGAGGCAAGCGAACACCGGGGAGCTGTTTTTT
CASSERQANTGELFF
>-|TRBJ2-5|-|TRBV7-2
TGTGCCAGCAGCTTGTGGGAAGAAGAGACCCAGTACTTC
CASSLWEEETQYF
>TRBD2|TRBJ2-5|-|TRBV5-4
TGTGCCAGCAGCCAGCGGGGGGGCCGTCGAGAGACCCAGTACTTC
CASSQRGGRRETQYF
>TRBD1|TRBJ1-2|-|TRBV30
TGTGCCTGGAGTAAAACAGGGGGGTATGGCTACACCTTC
CAWSKTGGYGYTF
>TRBD1|TRBJ1-4|-|TRBV18
TGTGCCAGCTCACCGGGACAGGGTAATGAAAAACTGTTTTTT
CASSPGQGNEKLFF
>TRBD2|TRBJ2-1|-|TRBV19
TGTGCCAGTAGTATAAATAGCGGGGGCCTGGGCGACAATGAGCAGTTCTTC
CASSINSGGLGDNEQFF
>-|TRBJ1-4|-|TRBV25-1
TGTGCCAGCAGTGATTTCGGAGCAACTAATGAAAAACTGTTTTTT
CASSDFGATNEKLFF
>TRBD1|TRBJ1-2|-|TRBV18
TGTGCCAGCTCGTCTACAGGGGGCGACTATGGCTACACCTTC
CASSSTGGDYGYTF
>-|TRBJ2-7|-|TRBV28
TGTGCCAGCAGTTTATTGAGGAGGGAGTTCTACGAGCAGTACTTC
CASSLLRREFYEQYF
>TRBD2|TRBJ2-1|-|TRBV6-2/TRBV6-3
TGTGCCAGCAGTTACTCGTCACTAGCGGGGATCTACAATGAGCAGTTCTTC
CASSYSSLAGIYNEQFF
>-|TRBJ1-2|-|TRBV5-4
TGTGCCAGCAGCTTGCCGGGAAACTATGGCTACACCTTC
CASSLPGNYGYTF
>-|TRBJ2-1|once|TRBV5-6
TGTGCCAGCAGGATCGGGGCCCTAAATGAGCAGTTCTTC
CASRIGALNEQFF
>-|TRBJ1-6|-|TRBV3-1/TRBV3-2
TGTGCCAGCAGCGCCAGTGACTATAATTCACCCCTCCACTTT
CASSASDYNSPLHF
>TRBD1|TRBJ2-3|-|TRBV19
TGTGCCAGTAGACGACAGGGAGATACGCAGTATTTT
CASRRQGDTQYF
>-|TRBJ1-6|-|TRBV6-5
TGTGCCAGCAGGTGGACGGCTCTTAATTCACCCCTCCACTTT
CASRWTALNSPLHF
>TRBD2|TRBJ2-7|-|TRBV6-5
TGTGCCAGCAGTTACCAAACCGCTAGCGGCGATTACGAGCAGTACTTC
CASSYQTASGDYEQYF
>-|TRBJ2-1|once|TRBV7-9
TGTGCCAGCAGCCCAACAGCCTACAATGAGCAGTTCTTC
CASSPTAYNEQFF
>-|TRBJ1-5|-|TRBV29-1
TGCAGCGCTGGGACCAGTTTCAATCAGCCCCAGCATTTT
CSAGTSFNQPQHF
>TRBD1|TRBJ1-1|-|TRBV29-1
TGCAGCGCTCAGACAGGGGAGGGCACTGAAGCTTTCTTT
CSAQTGEGTEAFF
>-|TRBJ1-2|few|TRBV5-8
TGTGCCAGCAGCTTGGGACAGGTCTATGGCTACACCTTC
CASSLGQVYGYTF
>-|TRBJ1-1|-|TRBV5-1
TGCGCCAGCAGCTTGGCTCAGACCTCGAACACTGAAGCTTTCTTT
CASSLAQTSNTEAFF
>-|TRBJ1-1|-|TRBV7-2
TGTGCCAGCAGCTTAGCTGGCTCGGCGGTGAACACTGAAGCTTTCTTT
CASSLAGSAVNTEAFF
>TRBD1|TRBJ2-2|-|TRBV7-3
TGTGCCAGCAGCTTAGGGGACAGGGTATCGACCGGGGAGCTGTTTTTT
CASSLGDRVSTGELFF
>-|TRBJ1-6|-|TRBV4-3
TGCGCCAGCAGCCAGATATATCGGTCACAAACATCCCTCCACTTT
CASSQIYRSQTSLHF
>-|TRBJ2-1|-|TRBV18
TGTGCCAGCTCACCACCATCTTCGGGGGCAGGGGTGGTACGCTCCTACAATGAGCAGTTCTTC
CASSPPSSGAGVVRSYNEQFF